This T cell receptor (beta chain) stems from a study of blood T cell repertoires in COVID-19. Looking at the study overall: PBMCs, B-cell-depleted T cells, or T cells provided the cDNA or gDNA that made up the material.

With 1 base removed from V and 10 bases from J, the gap between germline ends came to 13 bases. Per germline, CDR1 SQVTM and CDR2 ANQGSEA. CDR3 size: 12 residues. Authors' analysis steps: Using reference gene primer amplification, nucleated cell counts were estimated. Sequencing was performed with immunoSEQ multiplex PCR; in TCRdb, only in-frame clones are kept and a portion is missing. Clone size and V and J calls were adopted from that table, with D and trimming inferred from the DNA. Of roughly 120,000 clones listed, 90% are singletons. This receptor was identified in a human donor with active COVID-19. The donor label of this sample is uncertain. The sample consisted of peripheral blood. J is TRBJ1-1 and V is TRBV29-1; D is perhaps TRBD1 (5 bases). The CDR3 sequence: CSVEVEGGVAFF. Written as DNA, the CDR3 is TGCAGCGTTGAAGTGGAGGGAGGGGTAGCTTTCTTT. The full variable domain, with the rest looked up from reference TRBV29-1 and TRBJ1-1, is SAVISQKPSRDICQRGTSLTIQCQVDSQVTMMFWYRQQPGQSLTLIATANQGSEATYESGFVIDKFPISRPNLTFSTLTVSNMSPEDSSIYLCSVEVEGGVAFFGQGTRLTVV.